Sequencing of this T cell receptor beta chain was carried out in a study of T-cell reconstitution after alpha-beta-depleted transplantation in children. Germline V lookup: CDR1 SGHTA, CDR2 FQGNSA. V dropped 0 bases and J dropped 4 bases, with 10 bases sitting between them. There are 15 residues in the CDR3. A TCRbeta library incorporating unique molecular identifiers was prepared. Each CDR3 protein gets one entry after TCRdb re-called the PCR reads with MiXCR. The sample lists around 360,000 distinct CDR3 sequences; around a tenth were seen once. The clonotype originates from a human donor who donated a stem cell graft to a child with acute lymphoblastic leukemia. The sequences come from PBMCs from the stem cell graft donor, collected from the stem cell graft. The chain recombines TRBV7-2 with TRBJ1-5, with D tentatively TRBD1 (5 bases). The CDR3 nucleotides are TGTGCCAGCAGCTTAGCGGCGGGGGTTAATCAGCCCCAGCATTTT. Translation gives CASSLAAGVNQPQHF.